The clone carrying this T cell receptor (beta chain) occurred many times. Its antigen is not known. The data belong to a study of early T cells in non-severe SARS-CoV-2 infection. On the study more broadly: The chains were unpaired, and the sequenced material was bulk RNA from unsorted whole blood. Points from the study as a whole: A preference for anti-spike CD8 responses marked VDJdb matching, which missed private and CD4 specificities.

Unique molecular identifiers were added to individual cDNA molecules. TCRdb redid the calling of the 5' RACE reads with MiXCR, one entry per CDR3 protein. Found here are 100,000 to 120,000 distinct CDR3 sequences, roughly 13% of them singletons; the top ten hold about 4%. The CDR3 spans 14 residues. V was cut by 6 bases and J by 3 bases, with 14 bases left in between. CDR1 and CDR2 (germline): KGHDR, SFDVKD. The V gene is TRBV24-1, the J gene TRBJ2-7; D is uncertain. The material was whole blood, obtained at baseline. This receptor was identified in an adult who was a healthcare worker with PCR-confirmed SARS-CoV-2 infection or an uninfected control (not recorded which). CDR3 in DNA: TGTGCCACCAGTCCTAAGAGCCTATACTACGAGCAGTACTTC. The encoded protein is CATSPKSLYYEQYF.